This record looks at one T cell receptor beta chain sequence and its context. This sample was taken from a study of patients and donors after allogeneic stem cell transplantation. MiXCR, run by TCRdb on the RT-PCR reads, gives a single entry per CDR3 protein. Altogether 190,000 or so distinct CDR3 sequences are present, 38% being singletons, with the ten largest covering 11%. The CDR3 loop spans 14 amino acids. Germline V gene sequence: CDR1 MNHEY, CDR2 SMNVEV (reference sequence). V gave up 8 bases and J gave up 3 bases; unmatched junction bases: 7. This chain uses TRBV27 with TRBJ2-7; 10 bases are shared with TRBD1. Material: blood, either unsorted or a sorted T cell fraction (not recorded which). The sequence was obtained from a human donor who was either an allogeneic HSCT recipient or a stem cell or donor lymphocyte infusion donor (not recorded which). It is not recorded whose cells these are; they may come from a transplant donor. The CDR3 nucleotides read TGTGCCAGCCGGCTGGGGACAGGGGTCTACGAGCAGTACTTC. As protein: CASRLGTGVYEQYF.